The 27 T cell receptor beta chains below all came from one sample that was sequenced in a study of T cells in Graves' hyperthyroidism and ophthalmopathy. TCR beta CDR3 region amplification was performed from RNA transcripts. In the first-round RT-PCR of the TCR CDR3, the HTBI primer set was used. One entry per CDR3 protein results from TCRdb running MiXCR on the multiplex PCR reads. The repertoire consists of around 600,000 distinct CDR3 sequences, with 12% to 15% occurring once and the leading ten covering roughly 7.7%. The sequenced sample consisted of blood. Every receptor here comes from a woman between 18 and 29 years old with Graves' ophthalmopathy.

This chain joins TRBV30 and TRBJ1-1, with TRBD1 matching over 8 bases. J gave up 4 bases and V 0 bases, and 13 bases lay outside the gene matches. In germline, CDR1 is GTSNPN, CDR2 SVGIG (reference sequence). The CDR3 spans 17 residues. CDR3 nucleotide sequence: TGTGCCTGGAGTGTTTTGGCAGGGGGCTTCGGGGGCACTGAAGCTTTCTTT. This gives the protein CAWSVLAGGFGGTEAFF.

There are many counts of this clonotype. V usage is TRBV28 and J usage is TRBJ1-4; D is ambiguous. There are 16 residues in the CDR3. Germline CDR1 is MDHEN and CDR2 is SYDVKM. Trimming pared 7 bases from V and 0 bases from J, leaving 15 bases between. CDR3 sequence (DNA): TGTGCCAGCACCAAGGCAGGCCTTGCAACTAATGAAAAACTGTTTTTT. Its translation: CASTKAGLATNEKLFF.

The table lists this clonotype with many counts. The V call is TRBV25-1, the J call TRBJ2-2, with unresolved D. The CDR3 contains 14 residues. Germline V gene lookup returns CDR1 MGHDK and CDR2 SYGVNS. Trimming removed 6 bases at V and 0 bases at J, with 8 bases between. The CDR3 is CASRKTTNTGELFF. DNA for the CDR3: TGTGCCAGCAGAAAGACAACGAACACCGGGGAGCTGTTTTTT.

The CDR3 loop reads CASSQVDRASGDTQYF. The CDR3, as DNA: TGTGCCAGCAGCCAAGTCGACAGGGCGAGCGGAGATACGCAGTATTTT. The J gene is TRBJ2-3, the V gene TRBV3-1, with 7 bases fitting TRBD1. In germline, CDR1 is LGHDT, CDR2 YNNKEL (reference sequence). Losses at the gene ends were 1 base for V and 5 bases for J; bases not matched to a gene: 9. The CDR3 covers 16 residues.

This clonotype has just a few counts. The rearrangement uses TRBV7-3 and TRBJ2-2, with a weak D call TRBD2 (5 bases). The CDR3 length is 14 residues. The V end was cut by 5 bases, the J end by 4 bases, with 11 bases between. CDR1 and CDR2 (germline): SGHTA, FQGTGA. CDR3 protein: CASSPRAVTGELFF. In DNA form, the CDR3 reads TGTGCCAGCAGCCCGAGGGCAGTCACCGGGGAGCTGTTTTTT.

This clonotype occurred many times. The V gene is TRBV28, the J gene TRBJ1-5, with D maybe TRBD1 (6 bases). The V gene's germline CDR1 is MDHEN and CDR2 SYDVKM. The V gene lost 5 bases and the J gene lost 7 bases, with 18 bases spanning the gap. This CDR3 comprises 15 residues. The CDR3 sequence is CASSTKGGGRQPQHF. As DNA, the CDR3 is TGTGCCAGCAGTACAAAAGGTGGGGGGCGGCAGCCCCAGCATTTT.

The chain joins TRBV28 to TRBJ1-3, with D maybe TRBD1 (5 bases). Between the trimmed V and J ends, which lost 6 bases and 2 bases, there was a span of 11 bases. Germline V lookup: CDR1 MDHEN, CDR2 SYDVKM. This CDR3 spans 14 amino acids. The CDR3 bases are TGTGCCAGCAGAACCCGGGGGACTGGAAACACCATATATTTT. As protein: CASRTRGTGNTIYF.

The J gene is TRBJ1-5, the V gene TRBV4-3; D is ambiguous. Per germline, CDR1 LGHNA and CDR2 YSLEER. The length of the CDR3 is 15 residues. V shed 0 bases and J shed 2 bases, with 8 bases lying between them. Here the CDR3 reads CASSQEFQGNQPQHF. The DNA of the CDR3 is TGCGCCAGCAGCCAAGAATTCCAGGGCAATCAGCCCCAGCATTTT.

The genes are TRBV6-2 or TRBV6-3 and TRBJ2-5, with a tentative D call TRBD1 (6 bases). The CDR3 is 16 amino acids. Germline V gene data show CDR1 as MNHEY and CDR2 as SVGEGT. V shed 7 bases and J shed 4 bases, with 22 bases lying between them. The CDR3 here is CASIRHDYGQRETQYF. The CDR3 DNA is TGTGCCAGCATCCGACACGATTATGGACAGAGAGAGACCCAGTACTTC.

There are many counts of this clonotype. The V and J genes are TRBV7-2 and TRBJ1-2, with D possibly TRBD1 on 5 matching bases. The V end was cut by 4 bases, the J end by 4 bases, with 13 bases between. The CDR3 loop spans 14 amino acids. CDR1 is SGHTA, CDR2 FQGNSA, per germline. CDR3: CASSSPRGPYGYTF. DNA for the CDR3: TGTGCCAGCAGCTCGCCGAGGGGACCCTATGGCTACACCTTC.

This clonotype was detected ten times or more. V and J are TRBV11-1 and TRBJ2-1; TRBD2 agrees at 11 bases. This CDR3 is 14 amino acids long. Germline CDR1 and CDR2: SGHAT and FQDESV (reference sequence). V gave up 5 bases and J gave up 5 bases; unmatched junction bases: 2. The chain's CDR3 is CASSLGLADNEQFF. As DNA, the CDR3 is TGTGCCAGCAGCCTGGGACTAGCGGACAATGAGCAGTTCTTC.

For this clonotype: The junction differs from germline at one of its ends, possibly a read error. V usage is TRBV5-1 and J usage is TRBJ2-7, with 10 bases that match TRBD1. The CDR3 sequence is 16 residues long. Germline CDR1 is SGHRS and CDR2 is YFSETQ. The CDR3 DNA is TGTGCCAGCAGCGTACTTCCGGGACAGGGGATGGGCGAGCAGTACTTC. This gives the protein CASSVLPGQGMGEQYF.

This chain connects TRBV12-3 or TRBV12-4 to TRBJ2-1, with 10 bases lining up with TRBD1. This CDR3 is built from 18 residues. Unmatched junction bases numbered 7, after V lost 1 base and J lost 1 base. CDR3 DNA sequence: TGTGCCAGCAGTTTAGGCCAAGGGACAGGGGCTTCCTACAATGAGCAGTTCTTC. It encodes CASSLGQGTGASYNEQFF.

This clonotype was seen repeatedly, ten times or more. The chain joins TRBV27 to TRBJ2-3, with 10 bases fitting TRBD1. This CDR3 comprises 16 residues. Trimming took 5 bases from V and 4 from J; bases not matched to a gene: 9. The V gene's germline CDR1 is MNHEY and CDR2 SMNVEV (reference sequence). The CDR3 region is CASSPDPGQGSDTQYF. The CDR3 coding sequence is TGTGCCAGCAGTCCCGACCCGGGACAGGGGTCAGATACGCAGTATTTT.

This clonotype was seen a handful of times. CDR3: CASGNSYEQYF. CDR3 DNA sequence: TGTGCCAGCGGAAACTCCTACGAGCAGTACTTC. This chain uses TRBV25-1 with TRBJ2-7; D is unresolved. Germline assignment: CDR1 MGHDK and CDR2 SYGVNS. Trimming cost V 8 bases and J 0 bases, with 5 bases left between them. The CDR3 totals 11 residues.

This clonotype was picked up a small number of times. CDR3: CASSILRPPRDRVYEQYF. The CDR3 DNA sequence: TGTGCCAGTAGTATTTTACGGCCGCCTAGGGACAGGGTCTACGAGCAGTACTTC. The chain employs TRBV19 and TRBJ2-7; 9 nucleotides match TRBD1. The V and J ends lost 3 bases and 3 bases, in that order; junction bases with no gene match: 15. The CDR3 length is 18 residues. The germline V gene encodes CDR1 LNHDA and CDR2 SQIVND (reference sequence).

This clonotype has only a few counts. The gene calls are TRBV6-1 and TRBJ2-3; either TRBD1 or TRBD2 may supply D (5 bases each). V lost 8 bases and J lost 3, with 18 bases in between. Germline-derived CDR1 and CDR2 are MNHNS and SASEGT. This CDR3 is 15 amino acids long. CDR3 in amino acids: CASGASGSGTDTQYF. CDR3 bases: TGTGCCAGCGGGGCGTCGGGATCTGGGACAGATACGCAGTATTTT.

The table lists this clonotype with many counts. The CDR3 here is CASSLETTSRSYEQYF. CDR3 in DNA: TGTGCCAGCAGCTTAGAGACTACTAGCCGCTCCTACGAGCAGTACTTC. The V call is TRBV11-3, the J call TRBJ2-7; weak D call: TRBD2 (6 bases). From germline, CDR1 is SGHNT and CDR2 YENEEA. This CDR3 spans 16 amino acids. Trimming took off 0 bases at V and 0 bases at J, with 12 bases between the two ends.

The J gene is TRBJ2-1, the V gene TRBV19; a possible D gene is TRBD2 (6 bases). Germline CDR1 LNHDA, CDR2 SQIVND (reference sequence). The CDR3 covers 17 residues. The germline V and J ends were trimmed by 6 bases and 6 bases, with 24 bases remaining between them. As DNA, the CDR3 is TGTGCCAGTAGGGTACAAGGAGGGCGGAGCCCACCCAATGAGCAGTTCTTC. Translating it yields CASRVQGGRSPPNEQFF.

This clonotype appeared many times. The CDR3 protein is CASSPLAGGDNEQFF. The CDR3 DNA reads TGTGCCAGCAGCCCACTAGCGGGAGGCGACAATGAGCAGTTCTTC. The chain carries TRBV5-6 and TRBJ2-1; 12 positions match TRBD2. This CDR3 is 15 amino acids long. Germline CDR1 reads SGHDT; CDR2 reads YYEEEE. V trimming: 4 bases; J trimming: 5 bases; junction bases outside the gene matches: 4.

The chain carries TRBV4-1 and TRBJ2-1; weak D call: TRBD2 (8 bases). Between the trimmed V and J ends, which lost 4 bases and 9 bases, there was a span of 28 bases. The V gene's germline CDR1 is MGHRA and CDR2 YSYEKL. The CDR3 totals 18 residues. For the CDR3, the DNA is TGCGCCAGCAGCCTGAACCCGAGGGGGGGACTAGGGGGCGGTGAGCAGTTCTTC. It yields the protein CASSLNPRGGLGGGEQFF.

This clonotype has a count of ten or more. The chain is built from TRBV7-3 and TRBJ2-1, with D unresolved. Germline V gene sequence: CDR1 SGHTA, CDR2 FQGTGA. The CDR3 sequence is 13 residues long. V lost 3 bases and J lost 10, with 13 bases in between. The CDR3 sequence: CASSFRPVIEQFF. CDR3 nucleotides: TGTGCCAGCAGCTTCCGCCCCGTTATCGAGCAGTTCTTC.

The rearrangement links TRBV7-2 to TRBJ2-1; TRBD1 matches 8 bases. This CDR3 has 17 amino acids. Per the germline V gene, CDR1 is SGHTA and CDR2 is FQGNSA. The V gene end was trimmed by 5 bases and the J gene end by 3 bases; junction bases not matched to a gene: 12. In DNA, the CDR3 is TGTGCCAGCAGCGTGGACAGGGCGTTGGGTAACTACAATGAGCAGTTCTTC. As protein: CASSVDRALGNYNEQFF.

This clonotype was recorded many times. The CDR3 protein is CASSRNSGANVLTF. The CDR3 nucleotides read TGTGCCAGCAGTAGAAACTCTGGGGCCAACGTCCTGACTTTC. The chain joins TRBV6-2 or TRBV6-3 to TRBJ2-6; D remains unclear. Germline CDR1 MNHEY, CDR2 SVGEGT. With 5 bases removed from V and 0 bases from J, the gap between germline ends came to 5 bases. The CDR3 spans 14 residues.

The V call is TRBV6-6, the J call TRBJ2-3; possibly TRBD1 or TRBD2 for D (5 bases each). Germline values: CDR1 MNHNY, CDR2 SVGAGI (reference sequence). Trimming cost V 2 bases and J 4 bases, with 13 bases left between them. This CDR3 comprises 15 residues. CDR3 loop: CASSYPGQRADTQYF. CDR3 DNA sequence: TGTGCCAGCAGTTACCCGGGGCAGAGGGCAGATACGCAGTATTTT.

In this sample, this clonotype turned up many times. V usage is TRBV4-3 and J usage is TRBJ1-2; D perhaps matches TRBD1 (5 bases). Looked up from germline, CDR1 is LGHNA and CDR2 is YSLEER. The CDR3 contains 14 residues. Trimming stripped 2 bases from V and 7 bases from J, with 14 bases between. CDR3 loop: CASSQNTGDSGYTF. CDR3 coding DNA: TGCGCCAGCAGCCAAAATACGGGGGATTCTGGCTACACCTTC.

This clonotype was picked up many times. This chain joins TRBV7-8 and TRBJ2-1; a possible D gene is TRBD2 (7 bases). This CDR3 comprises 16 residues. CDR1 is SGHVS, CDR2 FQNEAQ, per germline. V lost 1 base, J lost 8 bases, and 18 bases lay in between. CDR3 loop: CASSLGGGGATDEQFF. The CDR3 nucleotides are TGTGCCAGCAGCTTAGGTGGAGGGGGGGCGACGGATGAGCAGTTCTTC. The variable domain in full, with the rest retrieved from reference TRBV7-8 and TRBJ2-1, is GAGVSQSPRYKVAKRGQDVALRCDPISGHVSLFWYQQALGQGPEFLTYFQNEAQLDKSGLPSDRFFAERPEGSVSTLKIQRTQQEDSAVYLCASSLGGGGATDEQFFGPGTRLTVL.